These T cell receptor beta chains were read from a single sample in a study of beta chain features in type 1 diabetes. The protocol was immunoSEQ multiplex PCR, while the TCRdb copy is restricted to in-frame clones and leaves out a portion. The repertoire holds over 120,000 clones, with 13% as singletons. Specimen: central memory CD4+ T cells from blood. These receptors were taken from a man younger than 35 with type 1 diabetes. The CDR3 runs from the conserved cysteine through the conserved F or W. Fields, in order: J gene, D gene, V gene, clone size, CDR3 DNA, CDR3 protein. The D gene is left open where the match is weak. Only part of the rows carry a size: once, few, many, or a class if the clone is expanded.

>TRBJ2-7|TRBD1|TRBV30|medium-sized
TGTGCCTGGAGTGGACAGGGGAACCACGAGCAGTACTTC
CAWSGQGNHEQYF
>TRBJ2-7|.|TRBV10-3|medium-sized
TGTGCCTCCAGGGAGACTAACTACGAGCAGTACTTC
CASRETNYEQYF
>TRBJ2-5|TRBD1|TRBV5-4|.
TGTGCCAGCACCCAGGGACAGAGTAACGGGGAGACCCAGTACTTC
CASTQGQSNGETQYF
>TRBJ1-1|TRBD1|TRBV6-5|.
TGTGCCAGCAGTTACCTCGGGACAGGGGGTGAAGCTTTCTTT
CASSYLGTGGEAFF
>TRBJ2-1|.|TRBV11-2|.
TGTGCCAGCAGCCCCCACGGCTACAATGAGCAGTTCTTC
CASSPHGYNEQFF
>TRBJ2-7|.|TRBV5-6|.
TGTGCCACCCACCCACAGGGTTCCTACGAGCAGTACTTC
CATHPQGSYEQYF
>TRBJ1-1|.|TRBV7-9|few
TGTGCCAGCAGCTTATTTACGAACACTGAAGCTTTCTTT
CASSLFTNTEAFF
>TRBJ2-7|TRBD2|TRBV27|.
TGTGCCAGCAGGCCCCACCTCGGGGAGGGCTACGAGCAGTACTTC
CASRPHLGEGYEQYF
>TRBJ2-5|.|TRBV30|few
TGTGCCTGGACCACCCAGGGGGAGACCCAGTACTTC
CAWTTQGETQYF
>TRBJ2-3|TRBD2|TRBV29-1|few
TGCAGCGTACACCTAATCACTTCGGGGGGGCGGGAGTATTTT
CSVHLITSGGREYF
>TRBJ1-3|.|TRBV2|many
TGTGCCAGCAGTGAACCCAGGGCTGGAAACACCATATATTTT
CASSEPRAGNTIYF
>TRBJ2-2|.|TRBV5-1|.
TGCGCCAGCAGCTTGGTGGCGGCCACCGGGGAGCTGTTTTTT
CASSLVAATGELFF
>TRBJ2-2|.|TRBV9|.
TGTGCCAGCAGTGTATGGCGTCAGGGTAACACCGGGGAGCTGTTTTTT
CASSVWRQGNTGELFF
>TRBJ1-1|TRBD1|TRBV25-1|few
TGTGCCAGCAGTACCCGGACAGGCAGTAACACTGAAGCTTTCTTT
CASSTRTGSNTEAFF